This T cell receptor beta chain originates from a study of T cells after yellow fever vaccination (dated by TCRdb to between 2017 and 2020). A note on the overall study: Libraries from fractions with low cell numbers were prepared with the SMART-Seq v4 Ultra Low Input RNA kit. Blood was drawn at multiple timepoints before and after primary and secondary immunization, with bulk PBMC replicates and cell subsets isolated. To track T-cell clones before and after primary and booster YFV17D yellow fever vaccination, bulk TCR alpha and beta repertoires were sequenced longitudinally. Two healthy male donors, one aged 18 to 30 and one aged 30 to 40 years, were included in the cohort. Broad study findings and their caveats: Because abundant contaminating clonotypes from the bulk population could be contained in FACS-sorted repertoires, computational filtering was required. The secondary T-cell response was weaker than the primary response but faster, peaking on day 5 instead of day 15. Most clones expanded after primary vaccination were re-detected after the booster (almost 97% of CD4 and approximately 88% of CD8), suggesting broad memory maintenance. A small share of clonotypes was detected in both CD4 and CD8 compartments, with the overlap likely arising from convergent recombination. Only a couple of donors were included in the study, so the extent to which the findings can be generalized is limited.

Including the terminal cysteine and phenylalanine, the CDR3 comprises 14 residues. The kept DNA is CDR3 alone, 42 bases in frame from the first base. For CDR1 and CDR2, the germline V gene (reference sequence) lists SEHNR and FQNEAQ. The V end loses 2 bases and the J end loses 5 bases, and a stretch of 11 bases separates them. This specimen's treatment or condition label, per the study, means: live attenuated yellow fever vaccine strain. A standard Ficoll-Paque protocol was used to isolate PBMCs from peripheral blood. Dynabeads CD4 and CD8 positive selection kits were used to isolate the CD4 and CD8 T-cell fractions. RNA was extracted with TriZol from bulk PBMCs, CD4 and CD8 fractions, and dextramer-positive and dextramer-negative fractions. With respect to this clonotype: Its antigen is not yet known. A clone one base away is much larger, so this may be a read error.

TCR cDNA was synthesized by 5'RACE template switching, which introduced a universal primer site and unique molecular identifiers. cDNA synthesis was primed from both the TCR alpha and TCR beta constant segments. Two PCR steps were used to amplify libraries, with sample barcodes and sequencing adapters being added in the second step. Sequencing of libraries was performed on Illumina HiSeq 2500 (2x100 bp) or NovaSeq (2x150 bp). On the authors' methods: Reads were demultiplexed and collapsed into UMI consensus sequences with MIGEC, and V(D)J alignment was performed with MiXCR. Vaccine-responding clonotypes were identified with edgeR using replicate PBMC samples, with FDR below 0.01 and a log2 fold change above 5 up to day 15 being required. Each bulk clonotype received a CD4 or CD8 identity based on whether the sequenced CD4 or CD8 repertoire contained that clonotype at higher abundance. TCRdb trimmed the raw reads at Q25, called clones with MiXCR and kept productive beta chains. Under each unique CDR3 protein, matching rows form one entry showing the most common genes and DNA. TCRdb's processing, not the authors' own work, is the source of the V and J calls. This sample gives 60,000 to 85,000 distinct CDR3 sequences in total; approximately 6.5% of them show up just once. 35% of the sample goes to the ten largest clones.

The TCR sequence derives from a young man who received the YFV17D yellow fever vaccine. The chain was built from TRBV7-9 and TRBJ2-3; no D segment can be confidently identified. The sequencing here drew on CD8+ T cells sorted from PBMCs, taken around 5 days after the first yellow fever vaccination. The DNA sequence is given as TGTGCCAGCAGCTTACCCGAGGACCTAGATACGCAGTATTTT. Its translation reads: CASSLPEDLDTQYF.